Shown below are 11 T cell receptor beta chains from a single sample sequenced in a study of T cell changes during pregnancy in multiple sclerosis. Measured with immunoSEQ multiplex PCR; TCRdb has only the in-frame clones, and not every one. The profile shows over 35,000 clones, roughly 90% of them singletons. The sample here was CD4+ T cells from peripheral blood mononuclear cells, taken in the third trimester of pregnancy. These receptors all come from a female donor with multiple sclerosis, enrolled in a pregnancy study.

V usage is TRBV30 and J usage is TRBJ1-1; 8 positions match TRBD1. The CDR3 has 15 residues. Per the germline V gene, CDR1 is GTSNPN and CDR2 is SVGIG (reference sequence). V lost 3 bases, J lost 8 bases, and 14 bases stayed unmatched. In DNA, the CDR3 is TGTGCCTGGAGCCGCGGGACAGGAAGGTTCCGGGAAGCTTTCTTT. This translates into CAWSRGTGRFREAFF.

This chain links TRBV7-2 with TRBJ2-7; a weak D match, TRBD2 (6 bases). The CDR3 extends over 14 amino acids. Germline loops: CDR1 SGHTA, CDR2 FQGNSA. V was shortened by 5 bases and J by 3 bases, with 14 bases between the two germline ends. The CDR3 loop is CASSPRDSGYEQYF. In nucleotides, the CDR3 is TGTGCCAGCAGCCCCCGGGATAGCGGCTACGAGCAGTACTTC.

This chain connects TRBV5-4 to TRBJ1-1; D may be TRBD1 (5 bases). This CDR3 spans 16 amino acids. The germline V gene encodes CDR1 SGHNT and CDR2 YYREEE (reference sequence). V was trimmed by 3 bases and J by 0 bases, leaving 15 bases between them. The CDR3 here is CASSSKKWGVNTEAFF. In DNA form, the CDR3 reads TGTGCCAGCAGCTCCAAAAAGTGGGGGGTGAACACTGAAGCTTTCTTT.

The chain carries TRBV10-2 and TRBJ1-2; D may be TRBD1 (5 bases). V was clipped by 2 bases and J by 4 bases, with 11 bases between them. Germline CDR1 and CDR2: WSHSY and SAAADI. The CDR3 runs to 14 residues. Here the CDR3 reads CASSERAGRYGYTF. DNA of the CDR3: TGCGCCAGCAGTGAGAGGGCAGGGCGCTATGGCTACACCTTC.

The chain combines TRBV7-2 with TRBJ2-3, with D tentatively TRBD2 (5 bases). Trimming left V 5 bases short and J 3 bases short, with 12 bases between. CDR3 size: 14 residues. Per germline, CDR1 SGHTA and CDR2 FQGNSA. CDR3 residues: CASSPGRETDTQYF. The CDR3 DNA reads TGTGCCAGCAGCCCGGGAAGGGAGACAGATACGCAGTATTTT.

This clone showed up just once. This chain uses TRBV19 with TRBJ2-1, with 7 bases fitting TRBD2. CDR3 length: 16 residues. The V gene end was trimmed by 6 bases and the J gene end by 8 bases; junction bases not matched to a gene: 16. Germline V CDR1 and CDR2: LNHDA, SQIVND (reference sequence). This CDR3 is CASRGQVMTSRDEQFF. The CDR3, as DNA: TGTGCCAGTAGGGGCCAGGTTATGACTAGCCGGGATGAGCAGTTCTTC.

The V call is TRBV25-1, the J call TRBJ2-7; D is ambiguous. Trimming removed 4 bases at V and 5 bases at J, with 9 bases between. The CDR3 covers 12 residues. The germline gives CDR1 MGHDK, CDR2 SYGVNS. For the CDR3, the DNA is TGTGCCAGCAGTGGATCAGGCCACGAGCAGTACTTC. It translates to CASSGSGHEQYF.

V and J are TRBV5-1 and TRBJ2-5, with D tentatively TRBD1 (6 bases). The CDR3 has 14 residues. Germline V gene data show CDR1 as SGHRS and CDR2 as YFSETQ. The V and J ends lost 0 bases and 3 bases respectively, with 9 bases between them. The CDR3 DNA sequence: TGCGCCAGCAGCTTGGTGGCAGGGGAAGAGACCCAGTACTTC. Its protein is CASSLVAGEETQYF.

V usage is TRBV5-1 and J usage is TRBJ2-1; TRBD2 agrees at 7 bases. V was pared by 2 bases and J by 6 bases, with 11 bases of the junction left unmatched. The CDR3 has 16 amino acids. In germline, CDR1 is SGHRS, CDR2 YFSETQ. The CDR3 spells CASSFRGDQVFNEQFF. The CDR3 region has the DNA TGCGCCAGCAGCTTTCGGGGGGACCAGGTATTCAATGAGCAGTTCTTC. Drawing the rest from reference TRBV5-1 and TRBJ2-1, the complete variable domain is KAGVTQTPRYLIKTRGQQVTLSCSPISGHRSVSWYQQTPGQGLQFLFEYFSETQRNKGNFPGRFSGRQFSNSRSEMNVSTLELGDSALYLCASSFRGDQVFNEQFFGPGTRLTVL.

J is TRBJ1-2 and V is TRBV7-2; TRBD1 is a possible D gene (6 bases). From germline, CDR1 is SGHTA and CDR2 FQGNSA. The CDR3 length is 16 residues. The ends were cut back, 5 bases at V and 6 bases at J, with 22 bases in the middle. The CDR3 is CASSGAGARMIDGYTF. CDR3 bases: TGTGCCAGCAGCGGGGCGGGGGCCAGGATGATCGATGGCTACACCTTC.

The chain employs TRBV2 and TRBJ2-5; 7 bases are shared with TRBD2. From germline, CDR1 is SNHLY and CDR2 FYNNEI. The CDR3 totals 15 residues. Unmatched junction bases numbered 13, after V lost 6 bases and J lost 6 bases. The CDR3 loop is CASRDLRSGKKTQYF. The CDR3 DNA reads TGTGCCAGCAGGGACTTGAGAAGCGGGAAGAAGACCCAGTACTTC.